A selection of T cell receptor beta chains follows, all from one sample in a study of T cell changes during pregnancy in multiple sclerosis. Sequencing used immunoSEQ multiplex PCR; TCRdb keeps in-frame clones, though not all of them. Among tens of thousands of clones listed, more than 75% were seen once. This specimen consisted of CD8+ T cells from peripheral blood mononuclear cells, obtained after pregnancy. These receptors all come from a female donor with multiple sclerosis, enrolled in a pregnancy study. Both conserved end residues are part of each CDR3. Fields, in order: D gene, J gene, V gene, clone size, CDR3 protein, CDR3 DNA. D genes are given only for firm matches. Rows give clone size only sometimes, using once, few, many, or a class for an expanded clone.

>.|TRBJ2-2|TRBV5-8|.
CASSSTDTGELFF
TGTGCCAGCAGCTCCACTGACACCGGGGAGCTGTTTTTT
>.|TRBJ2-1|TRBV4-1|.
CASSQLYNEQFF
TGCGCCAGCAGCCAGTTATACAATGAGCAGTTCTTC
>TRBD2|TRBJ2-7|TRBV10-2|.
CASSGSGKYEQYF
TGCGCCAGCAGTGGGAGCGGGAAATACGAGCAGTACTTC
>TRBD1|TRBJ2-7|TRBV5-1|.
CASSLGWTGFSYEQYF
TGCGCCAGCAGCTTGGGATGGACAGGGTTCTCCTACGAGCAGTACTTC
>TRBD1|TRBJ1-4|TRBV27|.
CASSLSSTGGRNEKLFF
TGTGCCAGCAGTTTATCCTCGACAGGGGGGAGAAATGAAAAACTGTTTTTT
>TRBD2|TRBJ2-1|TRBV7-9|.
CASSPQGAGGNEQFF
TGTGCCAGCAGCCCCCAGGGAGCGGGAGGGAATGAGCAGTTCTTC
>TRBD1|TRBJ1-1|TRBV30|.
CAWSDLLLQGRGTEAFF
TGTGCCTGGAGTGACCTCCTTTTACAGGGGAGAGGTACTGAAGCTTTCTTT
>.|TRBJ2-7|TRBV11-2|.
CASSSSYEQYF
TGTGCCAGCAGCTCATCATACGAGCAGTACTTC
>TRBD1|TRBJ1-5|TRBV6-5|once
CASSPGQGFRQPQHF
TGTGCCAGCAGCCCCGGACAGGGATTTCGGCAGCCCCAGCATTTT
>TRBD2|TRBJ2-7|TRBV6-1|.
CASSMGLAPTYEQYF
TGTGCCAGCAGTATGGGACTAGCTCCTACCTACGAGCAGTACTTC
>TRBD2|TRBJ2-3|TRBV6-4|.
CASSSGRVGPDTQYF
TGTGCCAGCAGTAGCGGGAGGGTCGGACCAGATACGCAGTATTTT
>.|TRBJ2-7|TRBV9|.
CASSPGDEQYF
TGTGCCAGCAGCCCAGGGGACGAGCAGTACTTC
>.|TRBJ2-7|TRBV6-1|.
CASSIDGDNYEQYF
TGTGCCAGCAGTATCGACGGGGACAACTACGAGCAGTACTTC
>TRBD2|TRBJ2-7|TRBV28|.
CASSFGRAYEQYF
TGTGCCAGCAGTTTTGGGAGGGCCTACGAGCAGTACTTC
>.|TRBJ2-7|TRBV29-1|.
CSVEGRGQPYEQYF
TGCAGCGTTGAGGGCAGGGGTCAGCCCTACGAGCAGTACTTC
>.|TRBJ1-2|TRBV28|.
CAIEQGYYGYTF
TGTGCCATCGAACAGGGATACTATGGCTACACCTTC
>TRBD2|TRBJ2-3|TRBV7-9|.
CASSVILSGRFADTQYF
TGTGCCAGCAGCGTTATCCTTAGCGGGAGGTTCGCAGATACGCAGTATTTT
>.|TRBJ2-3|TRBV6-6|.
CASSYSLRGTDTQYF
TGTGCCAGCAGTTACTCATTGCGGGGCACAGATACGCAGTATTTT
>.|TRBJ2-1|TRBV12-5|.
CASGLGPRGSYNEQFF
TGTGCTAGTGGTTTGGGACCCCGCGGCTCCTACAATGAGCAGTTCTTC
>.|TRBJ2-7|TRBV28|.
CASSINQGGGSYEQYF
TGTGCCAGCAGTATAAACCAGGGAGGCGGATCCTACGAGCAGTACTTC
>.|TRBJ2-7|TRBV6-1|.
CASSEGVSAASYEQYF
TGTGCCAGCAGTGAAGGGGTGTCAGCGGCCTCCTACGAGCAGTACTTC
>.|TRBJ1-1|TRBV18|.
CASSPGVWQDGGRGAFF
TGTGCCAGCTCACCAGGGGTTTGGCAGGACGGGGGACGCGGGGCTTTCTTT
>TRBD2|TRBJ2-7|TRBV2|.
CAIRTRISYEQYF
TGTGCCATAAGGACTAGAATCTCCTACGAGCAGTACTTC
>.|TRBJ2-7|TRBV4-1|.
CASSQVWTLGGDEQYF
TGCGCCAGCAGCCAAGTTTGGACGCTCGGAGGGGACGAGCAGTACTTC
>.|TRBJ1-5|TRBV6-5|.
CASSGYPGGQPQHF
TGTGCCAGCAGCGGATACCCAGGCGGGCAGCCCCAGCATTTT
>.|TRBJ1-2|TRBV6-5|.
CASSYSKRANYGYTF
TGTGCCAGCAGTTACTCGAAACGGGCTAACTATGGCTACACCTTC
>TRBD2|TRBJ2-1|TRBV19|.
CASSIDRTSGRAVRNEQFF
TGTGCCAGTAGTATAGATAGGACTAGCGGGAGGGCCGTCCGGAATGAGCAGTTCTTC
>.|TRBJ2-2|TRBV27|.
CASSLQWGANTGELFF
TGTGCCAGCAGTTTGCAGTGGGGAGCCAACACCGGGGAGCTGTTTTTT
>TRBD1|TRBJ1-5|TRBV10-3|.
CAISERWAQGRTRNQPQHF
TGTGCCATCAGTGAGAGGTGGGCACAGGGGAGGACCAGGAATCAGCCCCAGCATTTT
>TRBD2|TRBJ2-7|TRBV27|.
CASSLWGGRAYEQYF
TGTGCCAGCAGTTTGTGGGGCGGGAGGGCCTACGAGCAGTACTTC
>TRBD1|TRBJ1-1|TRBV2|.
CASSEARQGPWEAFF
TGTGCCAGCAGTGAAGCGCGACAGGGCCCCTGGGAAGCTTTCTTT
>.|TRBJ2-7|TRBV5-1|.
CASSLREAPYEQYF
TGCGCCAGCAGCTTGAGGGAGGCGCCGTACGAGCAGTACTTC
>TRBD1|TRBJ1-2|TRBV28|.
CASRTDRGYTF
TGTGCCAGCAGAACGGACAGGGGCTACACCTTC
>TRBD1|TRBJ2-3|TRBV11-3|.
CATLGGTGLPCPDTQYF
TGTGCCACCCTAGGTGGGACAGGGCTCCCCTGTCCAGATACGCAGTATTTT
>TRBD1|TRBJ2-5|TRBV4-1|.
CASSQDGTGTGVRGETQYF
TGCGCCAGCAGCCAAGATGGAACCGGGACAGGGGTTCGGGGAGAGACCCAGTACTTC
>TRBD1|TRBJ1-2|TRBV9|medium-sized
CASSEGTDYGYTF
TGTGCCAGCAGCGAGGGGACAGATTATGGCTACACCTTC
>.|TRBJ2-1|TRBV10-3|once
CAISEWGSVGVGGSEQFF
TGTGCCATCAGTGAATGGGGTTCGGTGGGAGTAGGAGGCAGTGAGCAGTTCTTC
>TRBD1|TRBJ2-5|TRBV28|.
CASSLDRGPRETQYF
TGTGCCAGCAGTTTGGACAGGGGGCCTCGAGAGACCCAGTACTTC
>TRBD2|TRBJ2-1|TRBV5-4|.
CASSLGPPAGEGGDEQFF
TGTGCCAGCAGCTTGGGGCCCCCAGCGGGAGAGGGGGGGGATGAGCAGTTCTTC
>.|TRBJ1-1|TRBV7-9|.
CATTQGDTEAFF
TGTGCCACAACACAGGGAGATACTGAAGCTTTCTTT
>TRBD1|TRBJ1-1|TRBV10-3|.
CAISESWDRSGNTEAFF
TGTGCCATCAGTGAGTCCTGGGACAGGAGTGGGAACACTGAAGCTTTCTTT
>.|TRBJ2-5|TRBV27|.
CASMPLRGEGETQYF
TGTGCCAGCATGCCCCTGCGGGGAGAAGGAGAGACCCAGTACTTC
>.|TRBJ2-7|TRBV9|.
CASSVDSSYEQYF
TGTGCCAGCAGCGTGGACTCGAGCTACGAGCAGTACTTC